This T cell receptor beta chain was retrieved from a study of control samples from healthy donors and cancer patients. The CDR3 covers 16 residues. The germline V gene has CDR1 LGHDT and CDR2 YNNKEL (reference sequence). Deletions cut 0 bases from V and 1 base from J, with 10 bases between. The repertoire was sequenced with immunoSEQ multiplex PCR; TCRdb's copy has only in-frame clones and lacks some. The table shows over 100,000 clones, with 92% occurring only once. The sequencing input was blood. The chain combines TRBV3-1 (or the pseudogene TRBV3-2) with TRBJ1-3; TRBD1 might be the D (6 bases). This clonotype was obtained from a woman aged 45-65 years in good health. The CDR3 DNA is TGTGCCAGCAGCCAAGATCTAGGGGGTTCTGGAAACACCATATATTTT. Its protein product is CASSQDLGGSGNTIYF.